This T cell receptor (beta chain) was identified in a study of cytomegalovirus exposure and HLA in healthy donors. Method: immunoSEQ multiplex PCR; TCRdb's copy keeps in-frame clones and lacks some. The data show over 250,000 clones, with around 85% seen just once and roughly 1% held by the top ten. Unmatched junction bases numbered 5, after V lost 1 base and J lost 0 bases. Germline loops: CDR1 SGHDN, CDR2 FVKESK. This CDR3 region has 17 residues. General observations from the study: According to the study, roughly 160 TCR beta chains were cytomegalovirus-associated. For most TCR sequences rarity was the rule, although some public TCRs occurred in many donors.

In the case of this clone: Its specificity is not known.

The receptor's source is a young woman in good health and CMV-seronegative. V is TRBV14 and J is TRBJ2-3; 9 nucleotides match TRBD1. The material sequenced was PBMCs. CDR3 loop: CASSQVRDRASTDTQYF. CDR3 DNA sequence: TGTGCCAGCAGCCAAGTACGGGACAGGGCGAGCACAGATACGCAGTATTTT.